This T cell receptor (beta chain) was identified in a study of tumor-infiltrating lymphocytes in localized non-small cell lung cancer. Study-level information: Patients included smokers and never-smokers with various histologies, some sampled after neoadjuvant chemotherapy.

The CDR3 sequence is 12 residues long. With 2 bases removed from V and 7 bases from J, the gap between germline ends came to 11 bases. Germline CDR1 and CDR2: GTSNPN and SVGIG (reference sequence). Here immunoSEQ multiplex PCR was the method, and the copy in TCRdb shows in-frame clones only, minus some. The sample holds over 2,500 clones, 45% to 70% seen once. For this clone: Antigen unknown.

Findings and caveats of the study: Each assay used a separate piece of the same tissue.

The clonotype was recovered from a human donor with non-small cell lung cancer. This chain connects TRBV30 to TRBJ1-2; D not certain. The sample consisted of uninvolved lung tissue not adjacent to the tumor. DNA for the CDR3: TGTGCCTGGAGTAGGCTAACAGTTGGCTACACCTTC. Its protein is CAWSRLTVGYTF. The variable domain in full, completed from reference TRBV30 and TRBJ1-2, reads SQTIHQWPATLVQPVGSPLSLECTVEGTSNPNLYWYRQAAGRGLQLLFYSVGIGQISSEVPQNLSASRPQDRQFILSSKKLLLSDSGFYLCAWSRLTVGYTFGSGTRLTVV.